This T cell receptor beta chain was identified in a study of blood T cell repertoires in COVID-19. V dropped 6 bases and J dropped 0 bases, with 8 bases sitting between them. The CDR3 consists of 13 residues. CDR1 MNHEY and CDR2 SVGAGI come from the germline V gene. Generated by immunoSEQ multiplex PCR, the TCRdb table keeps only in-frame clones and is missing some. The sample includes under 250,000 clones, approximately 88% of them seen just once. The sequenced material came from peripheral blood. The chain links TRBV6-5 to TRBJ1-2; possible D gene TRBD1, 6 bases. The receptor comes from a man in his fifties or sixties who had recovered from COVID-19. The CDR3 sequence is CASRRGTNYGYTF. The CDR3 DNA reads TGTGCCAGCAGGAGGGGGACTAACTATGGCTACACCTTC.